The 5 T cell receptor beta chains in this list originate from one sample, sequenced in a study of cytomegalovirus exposure and HLA in healthy donors. The PCR contained 60 Vbeta and 13 Jbeta primers. Clones were sequenced by immunoSEQ multiplex PCR, and TCRdb holds only the in-frame ones, with some missing. The sample holds about 98,000 clones, about two thirds seen once. The sequencing sample was made of PBMCs. These receptors all come from a man in his fifties in good health and CMV-seronegative.

This clone was observed a single time. This sequence joins TRBV6-5 and TRBJ1-4, with a possible D match to TRBD1 (5 bases). From germline, CDR1 is MNHEY and CDR2 SVGAGI. V gave up 8 bases and J gave up 8 bases, with 18 bases separating them. This CDR3 is built from 14 residues. This CDR3 reads CASLRRGKGEKLFF. The CDR3 DNA is TGTGCCAGCCTCCGGAGGGGTAAGGGGGAAAAACTGTTTTTT.

The rearrangement joins TRBV27 to TRBJ1-4; D gene uncertain. CDR1 is MNHEY, CDR2 SMNVEV, per germline (reference sequence). The CDR3 has 14 amino acids. Trimming removed 6 bases at V and 4 bases at J, with 12 bases between. CDR3 DNA: TGTGCCAGCAGCCGGATTTACAGTAATGAAAAACTGTTTTTT. Its protein product is CASSRIYSNEKLFF.

The V gene is TRBV6-4, the J gene TRBJ1-6; D possibly corresponds to TRBD1 (5 bases). Germline V gene sequence: CDR1 MRHNA, CDR2 SNTAGT. Trimming took 0 bases from V and 8 from J, leaving 11 bases between them. The CDR3 totals 15 residues. The CDR3 nucleotides read TGTGCCAGCAGTGACTCGAGGGGAGGGGATTCACCCCTCCACTTT. Protein sequence: CASSDSRGGDSPLHF.

The rearrangement joins TRBV5-6 to TRBJ2-5, with TRBD2 matching over 7 bases. The V gene end was trimmed by 3 bases and the J gene end by 5 bases; junction bases not matched to a gene: 4. Per germline, CDR1 SGHDT and CDR2 YYEEEE. The CDR3 runs to 13 residues. CDR3 residues: CASSYTGRETQYF. The DNA of the CDR3 is TGTGCCAGCAGCTACACCGGGAGGGAGACCCAGTACTTC.

The chain carries TRBV6-1 and TRBJ2-1, with TRBD1 matching 8 bases. The CDR3 spans 14 residues. V dropped 0 bases and J dropped 15; count of bases not matched to a gene: 10. Per the germline V gene, CDR1 is MNHNS and CDR2 is SASEGT. The DNA of the CDR3 is TGTGCCAGCAGTGAAGCGCAGGGGCAGGGGGCGCGGTTCTTC. It codes for CASSEAQGQGARFF.